These 24 T cell receptor beta chains were sequenced from one sample in a study of blood T cell repertoires in COVID-19. Some clones are missing from TCRdb's copy, which holds only in-frame ones; the method was immunoSEQ multiplex PCR. The sample contains roughly 200,000 clones, around 83% of which appear only once. The sample consisted of peripheral blood. These receptors were taken from a woman aged 80 or over with acute or convalescent COVID-19.

The chain combines TRBV10-3 with TRBJ1-1, with TRBD1 identical over 10 bases. This CDR3 contains 12 residues. Germline V gene lookup returns CDR1 ENHRY and CDR2 SYGVKD. The J segment lost 6 bases and the V segment lost 9 bases, leaving 4 bases of the junction unmatched. This chain's CDR3 is CAMGQGFAEAFF. The CDR3 nucleotides are TGTGCCATGGGACAGGGGTTTGCTGAAGCTTTCTTT.

V and J are TRBV27 and TRBJ1-1, with D maybe TRBD1 (5 bases). Between the trimmed V and J ends, which lost 4 bases and 4 bases, there was a span of 13 bases. Germline V CDR1 and CDR2: MNHEY, SMNVEV (reference sequence). The length of the CDR3 is 14 residues. The CDR3 spells CASSSLRAPTEAFF. As DNA, the CDR3 is TGTGCCAGCAGTTCACTCAGGGCCCCCACTGAAGCTTTCTTT.

The genes are TRBV11-3 and TRBJ2-1, with TRBD2 matching over 11 bases. CDR1 and CDR2 (germline): SGHNT, YENEEA. The V segment lost 1 base and the J segment 8 bases; nucleotides outside the gene matches: 4. There are 15 residues in the CDR3. This chain's CDR3 is CASSLGVAGGDEQFF. The DNA of the CDR3 is TGTGCCAGCAGCTTAGGAGTAGCGGGAGGGGATGAGCAGTTCTTC. The full variable domain, completed using reference TRBV11-3 and TRBJ2-1, is EAGVVQSPRYKIIEKKQPVAFWCNPISGHNTLYWYLQNLGQGPELLIRYENEEAVDDSQLPKDRFSAERLKGVDSTLKIQPAELGDSAVYLCASSLGVAGGDEQFFGPGTRLTVL.

The V call is TRBV7-2, the J call TRBJ2-2; D is uncertain. Between the trimmed V and J ends, which lost 0 bases and 6 bases, there was a span of 11 bases. The CDR3 length is 15 residues. Germline CDR1 and CDR2: SGHTA and FQGNSA. This CDR3 is CASSLAHLQSGELFF. The CDR3 coding sequence is TGTGCCAGCAGCTTAGCACATCTCCAGTCCGGGGAGCTGTTTTTT.

The chain uses TRBV7-9 and TRBJ1-1, with D unresolved. The CDR3 is 15 amino acids. Looked up from germline, CDR1 is SEHNR and CDR2 is FQNEAQ (reference sequence). Trimming stripped 2 bases from V and 6 bases from J, with 16 bases between. The DNA for the CDR3 is TGTGCCAGCAGCTTACCCAGAGGTACGGTAGCTGAAGCTTTCTTT. Protein: CASSLPRGTVAEAFF.

The gene calls are TRBV6-5 and TRBJ2-7; no firm D call. The germline gives CDR1 MNHEY, CDR2 SVGAGI. Trimming removed 2 bases at V and 4 bases at J, with 6 bases between. The CDR3 length is 12 residues. The CDR3 protein is CASSYTGYEQYF. CDR3 DNA: TGTGCCAGCAGTTACACCGGGTACGAGCAGTACTTC.

The chain uses TRBV5-1 and TRBJ2-7, with a possible D match to TRBD2 (7 bases). The CDR3 is made up of 15 amino acids. The V end was cut by 2 bases, the J end by 3 bases, with 15 bases between. Germline V lookup: CDR1 SGHRS, CDR2 YFSETQ. As DNA, the CDR3 is TGCGCCAGCAGCTTACGAAACGGGGGGCTCTACGAGCAGTACTTC. It specifies CASSLRNGGLYEQYF.

The chain uses TRBV7-9 and TRBJ1-1; TRBD1 agrees at 8 bases. The CDR3 is made up of 17 amino acids. Germline CDR1 and CDR2: SEHNR and FQNEAQ (reference sequence). The J segment lost 0 bases and the V segment lost 1 base, leaving 7 bases of the junction unmatched. CDR3 DNA: TGTGCCAGCAGCTTAGGGACAGGGATCTTAATGAACACTGAAGCTTTCTTT. It specifies CASSLGTGILMNTEAFF.

For this clone: One end of the junction fails to match germline, which may point to a read error. V gene TRBV20-1 combines with J gene TRBJ2-1; D remains unclear. Per the germline V gene, CDR1 is DFQATT and CDR2 is SNEGSKA (reference sequence). CDR3 length: 11 amino acids. CDR3: CSARGGHEQFF. Written as DNA, the CDR3 is TGCAGTGCCAGAGGCGGCCATGAGCAGTTCTTC.

The V and J genes are TRBV28 and TRBJ2-7; possibly TRBD1 for D (6 bases). Per germline, CDR1 MDHEN and CDR2 SYDVKM. The ends were cut back, 5 bases at V and 6 bases at J, with 14 bases in the middle. CDR3 size: 13 residues. CDR3 coding DNA: TGTGCCAGCAGTGTCCGCTCCAGGGGCGAGCAGTACTTC. The encoded protein is CASSVRSRGEQYF.

The chain recombines TRBV11-2 with TRBJ2-1; tentative D call: TRBD1 (5 bases). Germline V CDR1 and CDR2: SGHAT, FQNNGV. The CDR3 covers 15 residues. V was pared by 0 bases and J by 4 bases, with 10 bases between. CDR3 loop: CASSLDTGTYNEQFF. The CDR3 nucleotides read TGTGCCAGCAGCTTAGATACAGGTACTTACAATGAGCAGTTCTTC.

The V and J genes are TRBV2 and TRBJ2-7; the D gene is possibly TRBD1 (6 bases). CDR3 length: 12 amino acids. V was cut by 10 bases and J by 7 bases, with 17 bases left in between. Germline values: CDR1 SNHLY, CDR2 FYNNEI. The CDR3 sequence: CATGAWRGEQYF. DNA of the CDR3: TGTGCCACAGGGGCTTGGAGAGGAGAGCAGTACTTC.

The rearrangement uses TRBV5-5 and TRBJ1-5; TRBD1 is a possible D gene (5 bases). Germline V gene data show CDR1 as SGHKS and CDR2 as YYEKEE (reference sequence). Deletions cut 1 base from V and 1 base from J, with 15 bases between. CDR3 size: 17 residues. DNA for the CDR3: TGTGCCAGCAGCTTGCGGGGGGGGACGGTAAGCAATCAGCCCCAGCATTTT. This sequence encodes CASSLRGGTVSNQPQHF.

This sequence joins TRBV12-3 or TRBV12-4 and TRBJ1-1; 8 bases line up with TRBD1. The V gene end was trimmed by 6 bases and the J gene end by 6 bases; junction bases not matched to a gene: 6. This CDR3 is 13 amino acids long. The CDR3 is CASRVTGASEAFF. Written as DNA, the CDR3 is TGTGCCAGCAGGGTGACAGGGGCCTCTGAAGCTTTCTTT.

This clone was seen more than once but under ten times. The rearrangement joins TRBV6-4 to TRBJ2-3; D is uncertain. Germline CDR1 is MRHNA and CDR2 is SNTAGT. The V end was cut by 0 bases, the J end by 1 base, with 5 bases between. The CDR3 has 14 amino acids. The CDR3 here is CASSDSGGTDTQYF. Here the CDR3 DNA reads TGTGCCAGCAGTGACTCGGGCGGCACAGATACGCAGTATTTT.

The DNA of the CDR3 is TGTGCCAGCAGCTCACAGGGGGGGGACACTGAAGCTTTCTTT. Its protein product is CASSSQGGDTEAFF. The chain combines TRBV11-3 with TRBJ1-1; 8 bases map to TRBD1. There are 14 residues in the CDR3. V lost 4 bases, J lost 3 bases, and 4 bases stayed unmatched. In germline, CDR1 is SGHNT, CDR2 YENEEA.

The chain carries TRBV12-3 or TRBV12-4 and TRBJ1-6; maybe TRBD1 (5 bases). The length of the CDR3 is 13 residues. The V end was cut by 5 bases, the J end by 7 bases, with 9 bases between. CDR3 coding DNA: TGTGCCAGCAGTCGACAGCCCAATTCACCCCTCCACTTT. Encoded protein: CASSRQPNSPLHF.

A single count supports this clone. The chain uses TRBV7-8 and TRBJ1-5; no clear D gene. Between the trimmed V and J ends, which lost 4 bases and 4 bases, there was a span of 14 bases. From germline, CDR1 is SGHVS and CDR2 FQNEAQ. The CDR3 covers 15 residues. The CDR3 nucleotides are TGTGCCAGCAGCTCCTCTGGGTTAGCAAATCAGCCCCAGCATTTT. It yields the protein CASSSSGLANQPQHF. Using reference TRBV7-8 and TRBJ1-5 for the parts outside the CDR3, the full variable domain is GAGVSQSPRYKVAKRGQDVALRCDPISGHVSLFWYQQALGQGPEFLTYFQNEAQLDKSGLPSDRFFAERPEGSVSTLKIQRTQQEDSAVYLCASSSSGLANQPQHFGDGTRLSIL.

The chain carries TRBV7-3 and TRBJ2-1, with no clear D. Germline V CDR1 and CDR2: SGHTA, FQGTGA. Trimming shortened V by 8 bases and J by 0 bases, and 14 bases separated the two germline ends. The CDR3 runs 15 residues. Here the CDR3 DNA reads TGTGCCAGCCAACCCACGGGTACCTCCTACAATGAGCAGTTCTTC. Translation gives CASQPTGTSYNEQFF.

The V gene is TRBV5-4, the J gene TRBJ2-7; 7 bases are shared with TRBD2. V was pared by 5 bases and J by 7 bases, with 9 bases of the junction left unmatched. CDR1 and CDR2 from the germline V gene are SGHNT and YYREEE (reference sequence). The CDR3 totals 13 residues. The DNA for the CDR3 is TGTGCCAGCAGTTTTCTAGCGGTAGGGGAGCAGTACTTC. Its translation is CASSFLAVGEQYF.

The chain uses TRBV6-5 and TRBJ1-6; unclear D gene. From germline, CDR1 is MNHEY and CDR2 SVGAGI. Trimming removed 4 bases at V and 6 bases at J, with 7 bases between. CDR3 length: 13 amino acids. In DNA form, the CDR3 reads TGTGCCAGCAGTTTACGCAGTAATTCACCCCTCCACTTT. Protein: CASSLRSNSPLHF.

The chain combines TRBV5-4 with TRBJ1-4, with 7 bases matching TRBD1. The V segment lost 0 bases and the J segment 3 bases; nucleotides outside the gene matches: 5. The germline V gene has CDR1 SGHNT and CDR2 YYREEE (reference sequence). This CDR3 contains 16 residues. Written as DNA, the CDR3 is TGTGCCAGCAGCTTGGAAGGGGGCAGGGCTAATGAAAAACTGTTTTTT. It yields the protein CASSLEGGRANEKLFF. Based on the CDR3 plus reference TRBV5-4 and TRBJ1-4, the full variable domain is ETGVTQSPTHLIKTRGQQVTLRCSSQSGHNTVSWYQQALGQGPQFIFQYYREEENGRGNFPPRFSGLQFPNYSSELNVNALELDDSALYLCASSLEGGRANEKLFFGSGTQLSVL.

The chain couples TRBV7-2 to TRBJ2-3; the D gene is possibly TRBD1 (6 bases). The V and J ends lost 0 bases and 0 bases respectively, with 13 bases between them. The CDR3 spans 17 residues. CDR1 and CDR2 from the germline V gene are SGHTA and FQGNSA. CDR3 DNA: TGTGCCAGCAGCTTAGCTAGGGGGTCCACGAGCACAGATACGCAGTATTTT. This translates into CASSLARGSTSTDTQYF.

The V gene is TRBV4-2, the J gene TRBJ2-1, with 9 positions matching TRBD2. In germline, CDR1 is LGHNA, CDR2 YNFKEQ. The CDR3 consists of 18 residues. J gave up 0 bases and V 0 bases, and 6 bases lay outside the gene matches. CDR3 DNA: TGTGCCAGCAGCCAAGAAGGGACTAGCACACGCTCCTACAATGAGCAGTTCTTC. Its protein is CASSQEGTSTRSYNEQFF.